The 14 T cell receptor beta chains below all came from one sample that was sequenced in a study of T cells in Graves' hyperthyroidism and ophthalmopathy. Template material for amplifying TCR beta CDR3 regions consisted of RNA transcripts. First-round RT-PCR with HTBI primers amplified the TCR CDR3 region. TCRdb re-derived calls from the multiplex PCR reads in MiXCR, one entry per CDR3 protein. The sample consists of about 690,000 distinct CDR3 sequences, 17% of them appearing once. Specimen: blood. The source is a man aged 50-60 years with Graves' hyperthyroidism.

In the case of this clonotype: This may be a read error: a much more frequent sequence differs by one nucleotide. CDR3 sequence: CASGASGGSYNEQFF. The CDR3 region has the DNA TGTGCCAGCGGCGCTAGCGGGGGGTCCTACAATGAGCAGTTCTTC. The chain uses TRBV7-9 and TRBJ2-1; 11 bases fit TRBD2. CDR1 is SEHNR and CDR2 is FQNEAQ in the germline V gene (reference sequence). The CDR3 covers 15 residues. Trimming cost V 8 bases and J 1 base; bases outside gene matches: 4. The full variable domain, its missing parts supplied by reference TRBV7-9 and TRBJ2-1, is DTGVSQNPRHKITKRGQNVTFRCDPISEHNRLYWYRQTLGQGPEFLTYFQNEAQLEKSRLLSDRFSAERPKGSFSTLEIQRTEQGDSAMYLCASGASGGSYNEQFFGPGTRLTVL.

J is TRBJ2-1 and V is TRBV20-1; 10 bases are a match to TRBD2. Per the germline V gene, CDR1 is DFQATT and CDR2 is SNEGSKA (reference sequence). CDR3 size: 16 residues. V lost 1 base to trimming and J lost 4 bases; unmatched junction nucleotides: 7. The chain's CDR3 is CSARVRTSGNYNEQFF. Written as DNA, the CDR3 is TGCAGTGCTAGAGTAAGGACTAGCGGCAATTACAATGAGCAGTTCTTC.

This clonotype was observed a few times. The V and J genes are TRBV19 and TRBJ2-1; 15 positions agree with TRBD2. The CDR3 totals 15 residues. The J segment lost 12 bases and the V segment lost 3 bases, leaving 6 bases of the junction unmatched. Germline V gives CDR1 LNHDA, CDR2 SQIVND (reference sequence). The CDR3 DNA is TGTGCCAGTAGTATGGGACTAGCGGGAGGACTTTGGCAGTTCTTC. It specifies CASSMGLAGGLWQFF.

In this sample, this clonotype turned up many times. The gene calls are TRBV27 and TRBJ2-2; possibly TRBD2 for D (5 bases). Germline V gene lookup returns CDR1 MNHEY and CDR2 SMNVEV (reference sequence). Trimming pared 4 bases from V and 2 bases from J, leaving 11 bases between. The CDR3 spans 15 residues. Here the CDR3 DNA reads TGTGCCAGCAGTTACTACGGGGTAAACACCGGGGAGCTGTTTTTT. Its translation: CASSYYGVNTGELFF.

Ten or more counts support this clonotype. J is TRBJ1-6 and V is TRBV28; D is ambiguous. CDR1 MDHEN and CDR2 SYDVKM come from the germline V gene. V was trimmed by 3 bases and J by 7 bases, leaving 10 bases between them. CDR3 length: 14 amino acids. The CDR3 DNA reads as TGTGCCAGCAGTTTGGAACAGTTGAATTCACCCCTCCACTTT. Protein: CASSLEQLNSPLHF.

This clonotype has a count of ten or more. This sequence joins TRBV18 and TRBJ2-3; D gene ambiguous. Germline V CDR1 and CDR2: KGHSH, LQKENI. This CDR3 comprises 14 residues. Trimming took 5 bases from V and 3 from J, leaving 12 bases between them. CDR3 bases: TGTGCCAGCTCATCCCTTGAGCGTACAGATACGCAGTATTTT. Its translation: CASSSLERTDTQYF.

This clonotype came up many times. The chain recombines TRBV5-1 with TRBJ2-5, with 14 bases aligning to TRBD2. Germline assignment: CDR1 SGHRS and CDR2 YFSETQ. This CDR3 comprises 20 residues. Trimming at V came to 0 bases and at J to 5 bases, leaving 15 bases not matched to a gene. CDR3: CASSLVGGTRGLAGAETQYF. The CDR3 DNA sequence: TGCGCCAGCAGCTTGGTTGGAGGGACCCGGGGACTAGCGGGAGCGGAGACCCAGTACTTC.

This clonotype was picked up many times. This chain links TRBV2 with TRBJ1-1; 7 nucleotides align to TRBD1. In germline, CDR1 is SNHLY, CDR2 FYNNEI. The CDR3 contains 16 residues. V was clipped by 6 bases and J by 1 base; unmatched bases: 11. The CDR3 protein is CASSYDRAWKNTEAFF. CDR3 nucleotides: TGTGCCAGCAGCTATGACAGGGCGTGGAAGAACACTGAAGCTTTCTTT.

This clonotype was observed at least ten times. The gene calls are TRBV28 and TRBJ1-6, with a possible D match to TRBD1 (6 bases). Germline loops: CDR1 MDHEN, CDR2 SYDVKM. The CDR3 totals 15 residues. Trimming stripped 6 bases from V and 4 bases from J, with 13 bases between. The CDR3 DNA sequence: TGTGCCAGCAGCTTCTTTCAGGGGTATAATTCACCCCTCCACTTT. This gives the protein CASSFFQGYNSPLHF.

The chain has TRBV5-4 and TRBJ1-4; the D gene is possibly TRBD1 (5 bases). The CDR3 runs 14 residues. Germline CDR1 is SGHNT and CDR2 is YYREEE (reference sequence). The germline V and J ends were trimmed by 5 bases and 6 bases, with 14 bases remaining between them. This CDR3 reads CASSPLGEDEKLFF. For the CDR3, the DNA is TGTGCCAGCAGTCCGTTAGGGGAGGATGAAAAACTGTTTTTT.

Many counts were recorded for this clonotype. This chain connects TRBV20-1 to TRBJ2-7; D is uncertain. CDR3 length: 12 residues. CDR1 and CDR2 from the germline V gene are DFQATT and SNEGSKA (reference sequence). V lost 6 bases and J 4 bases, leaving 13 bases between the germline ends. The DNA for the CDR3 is TGCAGTGCCCCACCCGTGGGGTACGAGCAGTACTTC. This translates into CSAPPVGYEQYF.

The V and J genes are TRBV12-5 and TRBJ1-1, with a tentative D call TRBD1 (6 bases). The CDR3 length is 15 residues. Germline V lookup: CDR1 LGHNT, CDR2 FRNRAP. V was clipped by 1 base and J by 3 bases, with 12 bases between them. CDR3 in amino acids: CASGLDRVFDTEAFF. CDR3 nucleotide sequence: TGTGCTAGTGGTTTGGACAGGGTTTTTGACACTGAAGCTTTCTTT. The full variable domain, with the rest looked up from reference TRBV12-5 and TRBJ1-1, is DARVTQTPRHKVTEMGQEVTMRCQPILGHNTVFWYRQTMMQGLELLAYFRNRAPLDDSGMPKDRFSAEMPDATLATLKIQPSEPRDSAVYFCASGLDRVFDTEAFFGQGTRLTVV.

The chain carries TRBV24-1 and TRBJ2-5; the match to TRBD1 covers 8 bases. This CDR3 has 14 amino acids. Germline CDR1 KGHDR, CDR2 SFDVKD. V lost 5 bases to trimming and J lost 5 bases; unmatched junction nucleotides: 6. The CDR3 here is CATSGRQGSETQYF. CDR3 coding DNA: TGTGCCACCAGTGGGCGACAGGGGAGCGAGACCCAGTACTTC.

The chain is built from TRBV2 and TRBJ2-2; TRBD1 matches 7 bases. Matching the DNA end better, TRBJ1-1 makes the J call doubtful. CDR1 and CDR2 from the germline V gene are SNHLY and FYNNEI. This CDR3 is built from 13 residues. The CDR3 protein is CASTLDRAIGAFF. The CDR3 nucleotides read TGTGCCAGCACCCTTGACAGGGCAATTGGAGCTTTCTTT.